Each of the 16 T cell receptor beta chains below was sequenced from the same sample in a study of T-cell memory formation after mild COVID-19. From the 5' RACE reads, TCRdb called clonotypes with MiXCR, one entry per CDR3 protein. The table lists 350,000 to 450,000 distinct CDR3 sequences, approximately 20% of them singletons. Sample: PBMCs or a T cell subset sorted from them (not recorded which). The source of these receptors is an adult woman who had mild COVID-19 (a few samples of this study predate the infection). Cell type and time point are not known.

The CDR3, as DNA: TGTGCCAGCAGTTTAAGGGCACAGCTCACAGATACGCAGTATTTT. The encoded protein is CASSLRAQLTDTQYF. The genes are TRBV12-3 or TRBV12-4 and TRBJ2-3; no clear D gene. This CDR3 region has 15 residues. V was pared by 2 bases and J by 2 bases, with 11 bases between.

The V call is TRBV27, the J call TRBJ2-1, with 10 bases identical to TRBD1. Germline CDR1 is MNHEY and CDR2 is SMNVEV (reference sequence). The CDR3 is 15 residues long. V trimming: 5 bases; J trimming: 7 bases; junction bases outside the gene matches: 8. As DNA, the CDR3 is TGTGCCAGCAGTGACGGGACAGGGGCTTGGAATGAGCAGTTCTTC. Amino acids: CASSDGTGAWNEQFF.

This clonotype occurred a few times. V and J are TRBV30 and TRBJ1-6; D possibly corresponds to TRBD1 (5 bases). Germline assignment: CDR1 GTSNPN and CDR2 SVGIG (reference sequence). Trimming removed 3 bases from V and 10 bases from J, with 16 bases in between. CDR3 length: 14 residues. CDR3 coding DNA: TGTGCCTGGAGGGGCTCGGCAGGGAACTCACCCCTCCACTTT. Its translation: CAWRGSAGNSPLHF.

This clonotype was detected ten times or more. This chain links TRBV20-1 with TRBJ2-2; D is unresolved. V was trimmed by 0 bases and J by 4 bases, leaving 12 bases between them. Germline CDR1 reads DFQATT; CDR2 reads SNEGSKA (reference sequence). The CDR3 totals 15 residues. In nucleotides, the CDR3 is TGCAGTGCTAGAGATTCGAAGACTGGCACCGGGGAGCTGTTTTTT. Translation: CSARDSKTGTGELFF.

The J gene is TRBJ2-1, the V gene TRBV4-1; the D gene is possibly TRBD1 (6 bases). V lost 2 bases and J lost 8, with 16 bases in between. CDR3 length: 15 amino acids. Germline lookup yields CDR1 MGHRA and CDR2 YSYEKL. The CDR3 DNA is TGCGCCAGCAGCCAATATATAGGGGGTATAGATGAGCAGTTCTTC. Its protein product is CASSQYIGGIDEQFF.

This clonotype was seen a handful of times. CDR3 bases: TGTGCCAGCTCACCCCCGGGAGGGCCGAGGAATACGCAGTATTTT. It translates to CASSPPGGPRNTQYF. The chain has TRBV18 and TRBJ2-3, with TRBD2 matching 8 bases. J gave up 7 bases and V 3 bases, and 9 bases lay outside the gene matches. The CDR3 loop spans 15 amino acids. Germline CDR1 KGHSH, CDR2 LQKENI.

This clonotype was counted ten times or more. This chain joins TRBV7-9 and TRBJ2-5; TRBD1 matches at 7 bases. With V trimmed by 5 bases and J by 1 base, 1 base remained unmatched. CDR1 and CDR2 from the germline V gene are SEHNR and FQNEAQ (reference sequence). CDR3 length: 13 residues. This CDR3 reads CASSRDSQETQYF. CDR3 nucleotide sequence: TGTGCCAGCAGCCGGGACAGCCAAGAGACCCAGTACTTC.

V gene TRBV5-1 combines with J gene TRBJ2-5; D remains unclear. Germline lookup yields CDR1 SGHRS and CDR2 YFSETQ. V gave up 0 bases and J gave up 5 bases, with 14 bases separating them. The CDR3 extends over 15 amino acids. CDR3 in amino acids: CASSLAAGNSETQYF. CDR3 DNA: TGCGCCAGCAGCTTGGCGGCAGGCAATTCGGAGACCCAGTACTTC.

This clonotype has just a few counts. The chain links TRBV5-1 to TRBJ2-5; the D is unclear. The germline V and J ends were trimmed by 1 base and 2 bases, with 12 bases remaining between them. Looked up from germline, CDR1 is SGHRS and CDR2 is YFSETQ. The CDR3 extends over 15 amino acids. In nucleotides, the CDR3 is TGCGCCAGCAGCTTGACCAGCGCGAGGCAAGAGACCCAGTACTTC. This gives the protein CASSLTSARQETQYF.

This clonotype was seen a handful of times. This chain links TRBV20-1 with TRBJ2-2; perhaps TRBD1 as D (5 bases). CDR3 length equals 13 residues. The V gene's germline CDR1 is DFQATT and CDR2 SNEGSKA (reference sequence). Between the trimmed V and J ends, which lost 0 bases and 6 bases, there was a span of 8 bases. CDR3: CSARDIRAGELFF. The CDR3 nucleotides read TGCAGTGCTAGAGATATCAGGGCCGGGGAGCTGTTTTTT.

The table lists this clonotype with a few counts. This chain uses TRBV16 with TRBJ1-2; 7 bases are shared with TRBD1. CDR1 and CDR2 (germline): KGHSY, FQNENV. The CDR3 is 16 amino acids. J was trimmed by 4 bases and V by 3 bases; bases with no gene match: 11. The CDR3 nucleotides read TGTGCCAGCAGCCAGGACAGGACCCCTTCTCTCTATGGCTACACCTTC. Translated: CASSQDRTPSLYGYTF.

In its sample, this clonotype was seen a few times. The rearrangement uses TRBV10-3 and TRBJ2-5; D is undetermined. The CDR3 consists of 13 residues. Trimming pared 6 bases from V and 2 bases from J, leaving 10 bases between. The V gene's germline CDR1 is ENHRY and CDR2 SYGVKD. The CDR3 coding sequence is TGTGCCATCAGGGAATCCATGCAAGAGACCCAGTACTTC. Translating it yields CAIRESMQETQYF.

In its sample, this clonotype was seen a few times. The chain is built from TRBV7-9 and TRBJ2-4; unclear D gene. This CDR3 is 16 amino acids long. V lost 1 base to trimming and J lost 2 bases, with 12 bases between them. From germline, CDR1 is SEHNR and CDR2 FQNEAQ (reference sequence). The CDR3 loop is CASSLEVLGSKNIQYF. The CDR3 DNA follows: TGTGCCAGCAGCTTAGAGGTACTTGGGTCCAAAAACATTCAGTACTTC.

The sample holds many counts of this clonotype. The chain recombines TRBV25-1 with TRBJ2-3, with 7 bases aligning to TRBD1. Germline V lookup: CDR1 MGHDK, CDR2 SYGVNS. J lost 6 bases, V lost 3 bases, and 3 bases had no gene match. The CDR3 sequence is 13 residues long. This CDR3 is CASSEKGADTQYF. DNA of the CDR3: TGTGCCAGCAGTGAGAAGGGGGCGGATACGCAGTATTTT. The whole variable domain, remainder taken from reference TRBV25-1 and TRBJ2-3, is EADIYQTPRYLVIGTGKKITLECSQTMGHDKMYWYQQDPGMELHLIHYSYGVNSTEKGDLSSESTVSRIRTEHFPLTLESARPSHTSQYLCASSEKGADTQYFGPGTRLTVL.

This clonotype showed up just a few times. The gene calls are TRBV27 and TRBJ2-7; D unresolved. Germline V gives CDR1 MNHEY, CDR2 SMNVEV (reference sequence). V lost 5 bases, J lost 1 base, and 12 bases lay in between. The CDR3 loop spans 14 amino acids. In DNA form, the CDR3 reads TGTGCCAGCAGTCAGAGACGCGAATCCTACGAGCAGTACTTC. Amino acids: CASSQRRESYEQYF.

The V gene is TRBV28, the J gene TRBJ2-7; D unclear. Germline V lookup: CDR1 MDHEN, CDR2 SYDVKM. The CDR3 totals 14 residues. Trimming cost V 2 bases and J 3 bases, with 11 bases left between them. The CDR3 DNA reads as TGTGCCAGCAGTTTACGGGCTAGGCTCTACGAGCAGTACTTC. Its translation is CASSLRARLYEQYF. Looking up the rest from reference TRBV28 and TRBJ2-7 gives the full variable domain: DVKVTQSSRYLVKRTGEKVFLECVQDMDHENMFWYRQDPGLGLRLIYFSYDVKMKEKGDIPEGYSVSREKKERFSLILESASTNQTSMYLCASSLRARLYEQYFGPGTRLTVT.